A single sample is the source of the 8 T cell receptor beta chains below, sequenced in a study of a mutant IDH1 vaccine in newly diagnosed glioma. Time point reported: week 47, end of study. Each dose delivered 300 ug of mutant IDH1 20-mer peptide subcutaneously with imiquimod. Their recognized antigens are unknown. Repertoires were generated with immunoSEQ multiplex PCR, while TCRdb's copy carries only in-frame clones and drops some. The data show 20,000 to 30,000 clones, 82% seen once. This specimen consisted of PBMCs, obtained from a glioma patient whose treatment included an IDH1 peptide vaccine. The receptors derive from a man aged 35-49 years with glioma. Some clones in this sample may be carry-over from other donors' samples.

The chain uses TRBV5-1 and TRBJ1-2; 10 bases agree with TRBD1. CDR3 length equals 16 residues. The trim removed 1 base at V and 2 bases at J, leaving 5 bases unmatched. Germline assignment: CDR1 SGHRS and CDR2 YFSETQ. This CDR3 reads CASSLTGTGANYGYTF. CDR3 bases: TGCGCCAGCAGCTTGACCGGGACAGGGGCCAACTATGGCTACACCTTC.

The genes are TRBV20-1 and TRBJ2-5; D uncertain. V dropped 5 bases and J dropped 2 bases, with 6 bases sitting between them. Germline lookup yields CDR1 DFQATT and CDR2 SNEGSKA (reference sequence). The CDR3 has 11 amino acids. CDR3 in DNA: TGCAGTGCTGCCAGACAAGAGACCCAGTACTTC. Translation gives CSAARQETQYF.

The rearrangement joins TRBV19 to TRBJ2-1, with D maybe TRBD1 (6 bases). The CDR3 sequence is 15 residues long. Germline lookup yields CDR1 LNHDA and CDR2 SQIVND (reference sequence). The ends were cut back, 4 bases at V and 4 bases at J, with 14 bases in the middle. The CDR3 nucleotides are TGTGCCAGTAGTAGAAGGACAGCCCCTTACAATGAGCAGTTCTTC. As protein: CASSRRTAPYNEQFF. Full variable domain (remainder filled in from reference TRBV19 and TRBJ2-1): DGGITQSPKYLFRKEGQNVTLSCEQNLNHDAMYWYRQDPGQGLRLIYYSQIVNDFQKGDIAEGYSVSREKKESFPLTVTSAQKNPTAFYLCASSRRTAPYNEQFFGPGTRLTVL.

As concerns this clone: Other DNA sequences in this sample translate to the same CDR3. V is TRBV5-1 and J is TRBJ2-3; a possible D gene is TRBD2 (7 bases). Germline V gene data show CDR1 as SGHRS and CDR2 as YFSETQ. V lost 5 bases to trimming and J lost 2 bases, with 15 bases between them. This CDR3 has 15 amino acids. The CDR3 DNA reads TGCGCCAGCAGTTCTCTGGCGGGGGCCACAGATACGCAGTATTTT. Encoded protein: CASSSLAGATDTQYF.

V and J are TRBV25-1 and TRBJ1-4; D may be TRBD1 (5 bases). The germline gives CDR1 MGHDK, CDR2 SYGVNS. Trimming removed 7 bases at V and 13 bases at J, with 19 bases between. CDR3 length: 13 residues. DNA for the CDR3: TGTGCCAGCACCGGGACCGCCGCCGAGGGACTGTTTTTT. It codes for CASTGTAAEGLFF.

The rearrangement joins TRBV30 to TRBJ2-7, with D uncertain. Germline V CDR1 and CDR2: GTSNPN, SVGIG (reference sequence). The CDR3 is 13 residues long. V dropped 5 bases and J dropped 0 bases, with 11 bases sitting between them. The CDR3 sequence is CAWLKQSSYEQYF. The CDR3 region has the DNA TGTGCCTGGCTCAAACAGAGCTCCTACGAGCAGTACTTC.

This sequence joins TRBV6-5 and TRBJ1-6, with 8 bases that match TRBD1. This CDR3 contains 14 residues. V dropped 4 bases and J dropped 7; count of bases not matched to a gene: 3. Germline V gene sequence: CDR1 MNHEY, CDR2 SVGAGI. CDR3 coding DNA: TGTGCCAGCAGTTCCCGGACAGGGAATTCACCCCTCCACTTT. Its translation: CASSSRTGNSPLHF.

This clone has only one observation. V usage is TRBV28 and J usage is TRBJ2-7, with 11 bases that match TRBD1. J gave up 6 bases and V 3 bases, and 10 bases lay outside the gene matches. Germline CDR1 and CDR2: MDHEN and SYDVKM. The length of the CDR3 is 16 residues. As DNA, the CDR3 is TGTGCCAGCAGTTTTCCCGCGGACAGGGGGCTCGGCGAGCAGTACTTC. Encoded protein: CASSFPADRGLGEQYF.